The entry below describes one TCR beta chain. In this sample, this clonotype turned up a few times. The antigen it recognizes is unknown. There are no base qualities to consult, and no much larger clone falls within one base. The TCR beta CDR3 regions were amplified from RNA transcripts. The TCR CDR3 was subjected to a first round of RT-PCR using the HTBI primer set and the Qiagen OneStep RT-PCR kit. The libraries were constructed in a second round of multiplex PCR and then size-selected and purified. Sequencing of the libraries was done on an Illumina HiSeq2000 using paired-end 100 bp reads. As for how the authors treated the data: SOAPnuke was used to process the raw data, throwing out any read that contained adapters or uncalled bases, had a mean Phred below 15, or lacked an exact constant-primer or identifier match. COPE v1.2.5 was used to merge high-quality paired reads, and clonotypes were defined as unique nucleotide sequences. MiTCR v1.1 was used to align clonotypes to the IMGT TRBV, TRBD and TRBJ reference segments. The analysis was restricted to V-J combinations with a frequency above 0.0001, which together covered 98% to 99.2% of the repertoires. A TCS score was defined as the ratio of F50 (clonal expansion) to E x V (chaos), with BLOSUM62-based TCRdist applied between CDR3 peptides within each V-J. Welch's t-statistics and random forest reduced 450 to 600 V-J features to roughly 13, which were used in a naive Bayes classifier (R e1071). TCRdb trimmed public reads at Q25 via fastp, called clones via MiXCR and kept in-frame beta chains. One record per CDR3 amino acid sequence lists the most common genes and DNA. The V and J calls were determined by TCRdb, not by the authors. This sample holds hundreds of thousands of distinct CDR3 sequences; nearly 20% were observed only once. The top ten constitute approximately 48% of the sample.

The data derive from a study of T cells in Graves' hyperthyroidism and ophthalmopathy (dated by TCRdb to about 2019). Background for the entire study: Peripheral blood samples were taken at initial diagnosis, before any treatment was given. TCR V-J signatures able to tell the groups apart were searched for in a discovery cohort of 100 patients, of whom more than 40 had Graves' ophthalmopathy and about 60 had stable Graves' hyperthyroidism. Prospective prediction of ophthalmopathy was tested in an independent validation cohort of 18 to 20 hyperthyroidism patients and around 16 patients who later progressed to ophthalmopathy. The 95 to 100 discovery patients were randomly divided into training and test sets at a 7:3 ratio. In about 6 Graves' hyperthyroidism patients, the study also compared T-cell repertoires from thyroid tissue with T-cell repertoires from blood. Following sampling, methimazole starting at 30 mg daily was given to hyperthyroidism patients, and high-dose intravenous methylprednisolone was given to ophthalmopathy patients. According to the paper, TCR Vbeta CDR3 sequencing was carried out on over 130 peripheral blood samples, which came from fewer than 50 ophthalmopathy, around 74 hyperthyroidism and roughly 17 progressor patients.

For this chain, trimming is 0 bases at the V end and 5 bases at the J end, and the number of junction bases without a gene match is 4. Reading the germline V gene (reference sequence) gives CDR1 DFQATT and CDR2 SNEGSKA. The CDR3 numbers 14 residues from cysteine through phenylalanine. The DNA shown is the 42-base CDR3, in frame from base 1. Moderately to severely active disease, a Clinical Activity Score of at least 3, a NOSPECS grade of at least 4, and a duration under 3 months were present in ophthalmopathy patients. Exclusion was applied to patients with uncontrolled infections, other autoimmune diseases, pregnancy or lactation. Clinical symptoms, serum thyroxine and TRAb, thyroid ultrasound, and orbital computed tomography formed the basis for the diagnoses. Ficoll-Paque density gradient centrifugation was used to isolate PBMCs from around 10 ml of fresh peripheral blood. Total RNA was extracted with Trizol reagent, and quality was checked on an Agilent 2100 Bioanalyzer.

Overall study results and their limits: Most expanded thyroid clonotypes (frequency above 0.001) were also detected in blood, suggesting blood repertoires may reflect thyroid immune responses. In cross-validation, a model built on a 13 V-J signature told ophthalmopathy apart from stable hyperthyroidism with under 90% sensitivity and 81% to 82% specificity, and in testing the same model reached 80%/75%. Sample size was not statistically predetermined, and blinding of investigators to group allocation was not performed. In validation, progression to ophthalmopathy was predicted by the model with 70% to 71% sensitivity and 72.22% specificity, a median of roughly 6.4 months before onset.

The sequence joins TRBV20-1 to TRBJ1-2, and TRBD1 aligns with 9 junction nucleotides. Sequenced material: blood. The sequence was obtained from a man aged 40-50 years with Graves' ophthalmopathy. The CDR3 region has the sequence CSARDRGTGYGYTF. The DNA sequence follows: TGCAGTGCTAGAGATCGGGGGACAGGGTATGGCTACACCTTC.